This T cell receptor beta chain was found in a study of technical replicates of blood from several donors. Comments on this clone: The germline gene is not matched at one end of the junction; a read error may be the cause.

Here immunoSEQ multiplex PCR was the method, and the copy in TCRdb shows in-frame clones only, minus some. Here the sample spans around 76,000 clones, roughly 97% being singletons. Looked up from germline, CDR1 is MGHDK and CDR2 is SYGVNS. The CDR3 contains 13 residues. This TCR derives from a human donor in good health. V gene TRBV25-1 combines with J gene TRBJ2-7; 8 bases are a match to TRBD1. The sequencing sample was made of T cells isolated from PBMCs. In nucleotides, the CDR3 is TGTGCCAGCAGTGGATACAGGGGGGAGACCTTCCTCTTC. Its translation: CASSGYRGETFLF.